This T cell receptor beta chain was obtained from a study of cytotoxic CD8 clonotypes in ibrutinib-treated CLL. Study as a whole: Following treatment for a median roughly twelve months, range 6 to 36, response samples were then taken.

Germline assignment: CDR1 SGDLS and CDR2 YYNGEE. The junction had 8 bases not matched to a gene; V was cut back by 6 bases and J by 0 bases. The length of the CDR3 is 16 residues. The table came from immunoSEQ multiplex PCR; TCRdb's copy has only in-frame clones and leaves some out. The sample carries about 32,000 clones, 60% to 80% recorded once. The chain has TRBV9 and TRBJ2-5, with 10 bases fitting TRBD2. Sequences were derived from PBMCs, sampled at disease progression, from a patient treated with ibrutinib. This clonotype was sampled from a human donor with chronic lymphocytic leukemia. CDR3 bases: TGTGCCAGCAAACTAGCGGGGTTAAAGTACCAAGAGACCCAGTACTTC. Translation: CASKLAGLKYQETQYF.